This T cell receptor (beta chain) was retrieved from a study of cytomegalovirus exposure and HLA in healthy donors. Study-level findings and limits: Upon later analysis, TCR association rates were observed to vary by HLA locus, being highest for DRB1 and lowest for HLA-C. Further analysis was carried out later, and it showed several of the most significant clusters appearing linked to common viral pathogens.

This CDR3 is 15 amino acids long. Looked up from germline, CDR1 is LNHDA and CDR2 is SQIVND (reference sequence). V lost 3 bases and J lost 3; bases outside the gene matches: 4. Both 60 Vbeta primers and 13 Jbeta primers went into the PCR. TCRdb's table, derived via immunoSEQ multiplex PCR, lists solely in-frame clones and lacks some. The profile shows around 130,000 clones, roughly two thirds of them singletons. With respect to this clone: Antigen unknown.

The chain employs TRBV19 and TRBJ2-7; 11 bases align to TRBD2. The receptor comes from a man aged 25-45 years in good health and CMV-seropositive. Sequencing was performed on PBMCs. The CDR3 loop reads CASSIGTSGFYEQYF. Written as DNA, the CDR3 is TGTGCCAGTAGTATCGGGACTAGCGGCTTCTACGAGCAGTACTTC.